This entry describes one TCR beta chain. Without the conserved terminal phenylalanine or tryptophan, this CDR3 likely stems from a read error. The limits of the CDR3 on the DNA are not certain, so only TCRdb's listed CDR3 is given. Transcripts of RNA were the source for amplifying TCR beta CDR3 regions. The workflow started with a first-round RT-PCR run with HTBI primers and then moved on to a second-round multiplex PCR. TCRdb processed the multiplex PCR reads anew with MiXCR; each CDR3 protein has one entry. The data show around 520,000 distinct CDR3 sequences, roughly 40% seen once. This record comes from a study of Graves' ophthalmopathy and Graves' hyperthyroidism. Including both end residues, the CDR3 is 9 amino acids long. Germline V CDR1 and CDR2: LNHNV, YYDKDF (reference sequence).

The rearrangement uses TRBV15 and TRBJ2-5; the DNA was not compared with TRBD2, the D call given in the table. The sequence was obtained from an adult man with Graves' hyperthyroidism. Material: peripheral blood or thyroid tissue (not recorded which). CDR3 sequence: CATSSRLAG.